The clone carrying this T cell receptor beta chain was recorded once. Its antigen is unidentified. Germline V lookup: CDR1 MNHEY, CDR2 SVGAGI. V dropped 5 bases and J dropped 4 bases, with 12 bases sitting between them. This CDR3 contains 14 residues. The study ran its PCR with 60 Vbeta and 13 Jbeta primers. Profiled with immunoSEQ multiplex PCR; TCRdb holds only in-frame clones, not every one. The sample records 60,000 to 90,000 clones, approximately 63% being singletons. This entry is derived from a study of cytomegalovirus exposure and HLA in healthy donors. Findings and limits, study-wide: Previous analysis showed most TCR beta V segments were productive about 87% or about 30% of the time.

V and J are TRBV6-5 and TRBJ2-1; TRBD1 is a possible D gene (6 bases). The sequenced sample consisted of PBMCs. The receptor's source is a woman aged 45-59 years in good health and CMV-seropositive. The CDR3 is CASSVRDKYNEQFF. The CDR3, as DNA: TGTGCCAGCAGTGTCCGGGACAAATACAATGAGCAGTTCTTC.